The table lists the clone carrying this T cell receptor beta chain with a count of one. The antigen is undetermined. The donors were members of the validation cohort, which comprised more than 90 subjects and was separate from the first cohort of some 680 subjects. The data were produced by immunoSEQ multiplex PCR, yet TCRdb's version contains in-frame clones alone and is incomplete. The sample has about 150,000 clones, about 86% seen once. The CDR3 length is 14 residues. V was cut by 7 bases and J by 8 bases, with 20 bases left in between. CDR1 and CDR2 (germline): MNHNS, SASEGT. The data derive from a study of cytomegalovirus exposure and HLA in healthy donors. Study findings and constraints: Both high specificity and high sensitivity reportedly marked the classifier's diagnosis of cytomegalovirus status.

This clonotype was sampled from a human donor in good health. V is TRBV6-1 and J is TRBJ1-2, with a weak D call TRBD1 (5 bases). The sample was PBMCs. CDR3 nucleotides: TGTGCCAGCATAGAAGGCTTACAGGCCGGCGGCTACACCTTC. This encodes CASIEGLQAGGYTF.